These 27 T cell receptor beta chains were all obtained from the same sample, sequenced in a study of regulatory T cells in long-lasting Graves disease. The time point denotes: persistent/refractory GD, antithyroid drugs over 5 years with positive TRAb. The TCR library was prepared using RNA isolated from PBMCs. Arm-PCR of CDR3 regions and iRepertoire HTBI primers were used to build TCR beta libraries. TCRdb redid the calling of the multiplex PCR reads with MiXCR, one entry per CDR3 protein. The table has hundreds of thousands of distinct CDR3 sequences, roughly 21% seen once. Material: peripheral blood mononuclear cells (PBMCs), obtained when the disease was refractory, from a patient treated with antithyroid drugs. The receptors derive from a female donor with Graves disease.

Many counts were recorded for this clonotype. The J gene is TRBJ2-5, the V gene TRBV2; 9 bases map to TRBD1. The CDR3 covers 12 residues. V lost 6 bases and J lost 5; bases outside the gene matches: 1. The germline CDR1 and CDR2 sequences are SNHLY and FYNNEI. The CDR3 loop is CASRDRGETQYF. The DNA of the CDR3 is TGTGCCAGCAGGGACAGGGGTGAGACCCAGTACTTC.

Ten or more counts support this clonotype. The chain recombines TRBV5-1 with TRBJ2-6; D not resolved. Trimming removed 5 bases at V and 0 bases at J, with 6 bases between. The CDR3 loop spans 14 amino acids. The germline V gene encodes CDR1 SGHRS and CDR2 YFSETQ. The CDR3 here is CASRENSGANVLTF. In DNA form, the CDR3 reads TGCGCCAGCAGGGAGAACTCTGGGGCCAACGTCCTGACTTTC.

This clonotype was seen a few times. The chain joins TRBV6-9 to TRBJ1-2, with TRBD1 as a possible D gene (6 bases). Between the trimmed V and J ends, which lost 3 bases and 8 bases, there was a span of 19 bases. CDR1 is MNHGY, CDR2 SVAAGI, per germline. This CDR3 comprises 15 residues. The CDR3 here is CASSYSKGDLGGYTF. In nucleotides, the CDR3 is TGTGCCAGCAGTTACTCAAAGGGGGACCTGGGGGGCTACACCTTC.

This clonotype was observed at least ten times. The chain joins TRBV6-1 to TRBJ1-5, with a tentative D call TRBD1 (6 bases). Germline CDR1 and CDR2: MNHNS and SASEGT. The CDR3 extends over 14 amino acids. V gave up 7 bases and J gave up 8 bases, with 18 bases separating them. CDR3 region: CASNGAGAFEPQHF. The CDR3 nucleotides read TGTGCCAGCAATGGCGCAGGGGCGTTTGAGCCCCAGCATTTT.

This sequence joins TRBV27 and TRBJ2-6; D is unresolved. Per the germline V gene, CDR1 is MNHEY and CDR2 is SMNVEV (reference sequence). Trimming cost V 6 bases and J 0 bases, with 12 bases left between them. CDR3 length: 16 amino acids. CDR3 loop: CASSSFGVSGANVLTF. As DNA, the CDR3 is TGTGCCAGCAGCTCTTTTGGCGTCTCTGGGGCCAACGTCCTGACTTTC.

This clonotype was seen ten or more times. The chain uses TRBV6-1 and TRBJ2-2; no definite D call. This CDR3 spans 11 amino acids. Trimming left V 6 bases short and J 8 bases short, with 7 bases between. CDR1 and CDR2 (germline): MNHNS, SASEGT. As DNA, the CDR3 is TGTGCCAGCAGCCCACGGGGGGAGCTGTTTTTT. This codes for CASSPRGELFF.

This clonotype was counted only a few times. V and J are TRBV5-1 and TRBJ2-5, with 8 positions matching TRBD1. The germline gives CDR1 SGHRS, CDR2 YFSETQ. CDR3 size: 16 residues. V shed 4 bases, J shed 5 bases, and the junction held 13 bases outside the gene matches. The CDR3 sequence: CASSVTGTGYVETQYF. For the CDR3, the DNA is TGCGCCAGCAGCGTAACCGGGACAGGTTATGTGGAGACCCAGTACTTC.

There are many counts of this clonotype. The CDR3 reads CASSLDRLELQYF. The CDR3 nucleotides read TGTGCCAGCAGCTTAGATAGACTGGAACTCCAGTACTTC. This chain connects TRBV11-2 to TRBJ2-5; no reliable D call. Germline V gives CDR1 SGHAT, CDR2 FQNNGV. The CDR3 runs 13 residues. Trimming pared 0 bases from V and 10 bases from J, leaving 12 bases between.

The chain carries TRBV9 and TRBJ1-3; D unresolved. Germline V CDR1 and CDR2: SGDLS, YYNGEE. V shed 2 bases and J shed 1 base, with 16 bases lying between them. The CDR3 is 17 residues long. CDR3 protein: CASSVLDGLSSGNTIYF. The CDR3 DNA is TGTGCCAGCAGCGTCCTGGACGGATTGTCATCTGGAAACACCATATATTTT.

In its sample, this clonotype was seen many times. V usage is TRBV6-2 or TRBV6-3 and J usage is TRBJ2-5, with a tentative D call TRBD1 (5 bases). The V gene's germline CDR1 is MNHEY and CDR2 SVGEGT. V dropped 7 bases and J dropped 5 bases, with 17 bases sitting between them. CDR3 size: 14 residues. The CDR3 DNA follows: TGTGCCAGCACCCCTCGGCAGGGTTGGGAGACCCAGTACTTC. Protein sequence: CASTPRQGWETQYF.

This clonotype came up a few times. The CDR3 DNA is TGTGCCAGCAGCCAGACAGGGAGCTATGGCTACACCTTC. Translating gives CASSQTGSYGYTF. The genes are TRBV5-5 and TRBJ1-2; 7 nucleotides line up with TRBD1. Per the germline V gene, CDR1 is SGHKS and CDR2 is YYEKEE (reference sequence). The CDR3 consists of 13 residues. Trimming removed 4 bases from V and 4 bases from J; junction bases left unmatched: 4.

The chain has TRBV12-3 or TRBV12-4 and TRBJ1-1; a weak D match, TRBD1 (6 bases). This CDR3 contains 16 residues. V was trimmed by 3 bases and J by 5 bases, leaving 19 bases between them. CDR3 loop: CASSFDTGHPSTEAFF. In nucleotides, the CDR3 is TGTGCCAGCAGTTTTGATACGGGACACCCATCGACTGAAGCTTTCTTT.

This clonotype was observed a handful of times. This rearrangement joins TRBV30 to TRBJ2-3, with TRBD1 as a possible D gene (6 bases). Germline V gene lookup returns CDR1 GTSNPN and CDR2 SVGIG (reference sequence). Trimming pared 3 bases from V and 4 bases from J, leaving 14 bases between. CDR3 size: 14 residues. CDR3 bases: TGTGCCTGGAGCGGAAGGGGGTCCCCAGATACGCAGTATTTT. This translates into CAWSGRGSPDTQYF.

The table lists this clonotype with a few counts. The rearrangement links TRBV6-1 to TRBJ2-2; possible D gene TRBD1, 5 bases. The CDR3 runs to 12 residues. Trimming took 8 bases from V and 1 from J, leaving 5 bases between them. CDR1 is MNHNS, CDR2 SASEGT, per germline. The CDR3 here is CASDRNTGELFF. CDR3 nucleotide sequence: TGTGCCAGCGACAGGAACACCGGGGAGCTGTTTTTT.

This clonotype has just a few counts. This may be a read error, as it is one base from a much larger clone. The rearrangement uses TRBV28 and TRBJ1-6; 7 bases line up with TRBD1. CDR3 length equals 14 residues. Germline V lookup: CDR1 MDHEN, CDR2 SYDVKM. V shed 8 bases, J shed 8 bases, and the junction held 9 bases outside the gene matches. The CDR3 protein is CASGLTGQYSPLHF. The CDR3 bases are TGTGCCAGCGGTCTCACGGGACAGTATTCACCCCTCCACTTT.

This clonotype was observed at least ten times. The V call is TRBV2, the J call TRBJ2-7; D ambiguous. Germline assignment: CDR1 SNHLY and CDR2 FYNNEI. This CDR3 has 12 residues. Trimming took 4 bases from V and 4 from J, leaving 8 bases between them. CDR3 DNA sequence: TGTGCCAGCAGTGGTTCCGCTTACGAGCAGTACTTC. Translation gives CASSGSAYEQYF.

A few counts support this clonotype. The V and J genes are TRBV7-9 and TRBJ1-2, with TRBD1 as a possible D gene (5 bases). Germline CDR1 SEHNR, CDR2 FQNEAQ (reference sequence). The germline V and J ends were trimmed by 6 bases and 8 bases, with 16 bases remaining between them. The CDR3 spans 13 residues. DNA for the CDR3: TGTGCCAGCAGTTCACGGGGGACTTTCGGCTACACCTTC. It codes for CASSSRGTFGYTF.

This clonotype was counted ten times or more. The genes are TRBV28 and TRBJ1-6, with D maybe TRBD1 (6 bases). With 5 bases removed from V and 8 bases from J, the gap between germline ends came to 13 bases. The germline V gene has CDR1 MDHEN and CDR2 SYDVKM. The length of the CDR3 is 14 residues. In nucleotides, the CDR3 is TGTGCCAGCAGTCAAGACAGGTGGGATTCACCCCTCCACTTT. Translated, it gives CASSQDRWDSPLHF.

This clonotype occurred many times. CDR3 in DNA: TGTGCCACCAGCAGAGTTCGCGGCGCCGGGGAGCTGTTTTTT. It is translated as CATSRVRGAGELFF. This sequence joins TRBV15 and TRBJ2-2, with no clear D. This CDR3 has 14 amino acids. V gave up 1 base and J gave up 6 bases, with 9 bases separating them. Germline V gene sequence: CDR1 LNHNV, CDR2 YYDKDF (reference sequence).

In this sample, this clonotype turned up many times. This chain links TRBV12-3 or TRBV12-4 with TRBJ1-4; D ambiguous. Trimming shortened V by 5 bases and J by 4 bases, and 23 bases separated the two germline ends. The length of the CDR3 is 18 residues. CDR3: CASSLGRFDGEYNEKLFF. CDR3 nucleotides: TGTGCCAGCAGTCTGGGGAGGTTCGACGGGGAGTATAATGAAAAACTGTTTTTT.

This clonotype was found once. V is TRBV5-4 and J is TRBJ2-5, with TRBD2 matching 7 bases. The V gene's germline CDR1 is SGHNT and CDR2 YYREEE (reference sequence). The CDR3 loop spans 18 amino acids. V shed 4 bases and J 5 bases; nucleotides not matched to a gene: 20. CDR3 nucleotides: TGTGCCAGCAGCACCTTCAGAAGGACTAGATTGGTAATGGAGACCCAGTACTTC. It codes for CASSTFRRTRLVMETQYF.

This clonotype appeared many times. The chain recombines TRBV6-1 with TRBJ2-5, with 10 bases identical to TRBD1. The V gene end was trimmed by 3 bases and the J gene end by 6 bases; junction bases not matched to a gene: 4. Per the germline V gene, CDR1 is MNHNS and CDR2 is SASEGT. CDR3 length: 14 residues. CDR3 sequence: CASSETGGLKTQYF. CDR3 DNA sequence: TGTGCCAGCAGTGAGACAGGGGGCTTGAAGACCCAGTACTTC.

This chain uses TRBV19 with TRBJ2-3, with 10 bases identical to TRBD2. The V gene's germline CDR1 is LNHDA and CDR2 SQIVND (reference sequence). The CDR3 spans 15 residues. J gave up 3 bases and V 7 bases, and 7 bases lay outside the gene matches. The CDR3 DNA reads TGTGCCAGTAACGAGCGGGAGGGCCTAACAGATACGCAGTATTTT. Protein product: CASNEREGLTDTQYF.

This rearrangement joins TRBV7-9 to TRBJ1-2, with D possibly being TRBD1 (6 bases). CDR1 SEHNR and CDR2 FQNEAQ come from the germline V gene (reference sequence). CDR3 length: 16 residues. V was cut by 1 base and J by 4 bases, with 16 bases left in between. The CDR3 loop reads CASSLGGASPPYGYTF. CDR3 in DNA: TGTGCCAGCAGCTTAGGGGGGGCATCACCGCCCTATGGCTACACCTTC.

This clonotype was seen ten or more times. The genes are TRBV11-2 and TRBJ2-7; 7 nucleotides match TRBD2. The CDR3 length is 15 residues. In germline, CDR1 is SGHAT, CDR2 FQNNGV. J gave up 3 bases and V 2 bases, and 7 bases lay outside the gene matches. Written as DNA, the CDR3 is TGTGCCAGCAGCTTATACGCGGGGGATAACTACGAGCAGTACTTC. It translates to CASSLYAGDNYEQYF.

This clonotype has more than one count but fewer than ten. The rearrangement joins TRBV4-3 to TRBJ2-5, with D possibly TRBD2 on 7 matching bases. Germline CDR1 reads LGHNA; CDR2 reads YSLEER. CDR3 length equals 16 residues. Trimming removed 1 base at V and 5 bases at J, with 17 bases between. The CDR3 nucleotides read TGCGCCAGCAGCCAAGGGTGGAGGGGGGGTCTCGAGACCCAGTACTTC. This gives the protein CASSQGWRGGLETQYF.

This clonotype has at least ten counts. V is TRBV7-8 and J is TRBJ1-4; D is perhaps TRBD1 (5 bases). Trimming removed 6 bases from V and 7 bases from J, with 18 bases in between. CDR1 is SGHVS, CDR2 FQNEAQ, per germline. This CDR3 comprises 15 residues. DNA for the CDR3: TGTGCCAGCAGTAAAGGGTCAGGGCGGGGTGAAAAACTGTTTTTT. Translated: CASSKGSGRGEKLFF.